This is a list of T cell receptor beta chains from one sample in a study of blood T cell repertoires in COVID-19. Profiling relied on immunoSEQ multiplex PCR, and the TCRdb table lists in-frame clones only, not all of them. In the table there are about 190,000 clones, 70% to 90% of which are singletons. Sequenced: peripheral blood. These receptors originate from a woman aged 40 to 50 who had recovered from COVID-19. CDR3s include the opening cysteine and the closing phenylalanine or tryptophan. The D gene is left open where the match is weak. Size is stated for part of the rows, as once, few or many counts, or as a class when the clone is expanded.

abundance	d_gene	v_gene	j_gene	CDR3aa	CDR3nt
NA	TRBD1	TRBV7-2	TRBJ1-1	CASSLEGTGNTEAFF	TGTGCCAGCAGCTTAGAAGGGACAGGAAACACTGAAGCTTTCTTT
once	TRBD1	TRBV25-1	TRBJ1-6	CASSELDRANSPLHF	TGTGCCAGCAGTGAGTTGGACAGGGCAAATTCACCCCTCCACTTT
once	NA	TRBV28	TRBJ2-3	CASSARGTRTDTQYF	TGTGCCAGCAGTGCACGGGGGACCCGCACAGATACGCAGTATTTT
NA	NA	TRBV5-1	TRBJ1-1	CASSLQGAGGTEAFF	TGCGCCAGCAGCTTGCAGGGAGCGGGGGGCACTGAAGCTTTCTTT
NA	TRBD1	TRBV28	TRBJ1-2	CASSFLRDSGYTF	TGTGCCAGCAGTTTTCTCCGGGACAGCGGCTACACCTTC
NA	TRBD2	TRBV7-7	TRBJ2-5	CASSLELAGGLKGETQYF	TGTGCCAGCAGCTTAGAATTAGCGGGAGGGCTTAAAGGAGAGACCCAGTACTTC
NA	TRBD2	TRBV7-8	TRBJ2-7	CASSLEGTSGYEQYF	TGTGCCAGCAGCTTAGAGGGGACTAGCGGGTACGAGCAGTACTTC
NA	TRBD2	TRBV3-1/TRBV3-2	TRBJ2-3	CASSLKTGTSGTDTQYF	TGTGCCAGCAGCCTTAAAACCGGGACTAGCGGTACAGATACGCAGTATTTT
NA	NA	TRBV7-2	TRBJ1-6	CASSFTGGGNSPLHF	TGTGCCAGCAGCTTTACGGGGGGAGGTAATTCACCCCTCCACTTT
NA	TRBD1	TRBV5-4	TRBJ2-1	CASSFRDRDNEQFF	TGTGCCAGCAGCTTCCGGGACAGGGACAATGAGCAGTTCTTC
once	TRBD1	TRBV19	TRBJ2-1	CASSQTGFSEQFF	TGTGCCAGTAGCCAGACAGGGTTTAGTGAGCAGTTCTTC
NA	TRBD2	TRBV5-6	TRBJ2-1	CASSPIAGAYNEQFF	TGTGCCAGCAGCCCGATAGCGGGGGCCTACAATGAGCAGTTCTTC
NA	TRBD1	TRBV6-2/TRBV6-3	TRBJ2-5	CASSYTSRQGASQETQYF	TGTGCCAGCAGTTACACGAGTCGTCAGGGGGCATCCCAAGAGACCCAGTACTTC
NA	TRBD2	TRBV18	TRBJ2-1	CASSPGLLAGGGEQFF	TGTGCCAGCTCACCCGGGCTACTAGCGGGAGGTGGTGAGCAGTTCTTC